This TCR beta chain was found in a study of T-cell reconstitution after alpha-beta-depleted transplantation in children. Study-level results: Roughly two months post-transplant, alpha-beta T cells reportedly originated from several hundred graft clones that had expanded. Some patients' high day-60 TCRbeta diversity was attributed to recipient cells surviving conditioning. It was newly produced T cells that mostly accounted for T-cell counts and diversity one year after transplant.

Library preparation (for TCRbeta) was performed with unique molecular identifiers. TCRdb processed the PCR reads anew with MiXCR; each CDR3 protein has one entry. Of about 830,000 distinct CDR3 sequences in the sample, 16% were seen once. The table lists this clonotype with many counts. Its target is not known. This receptor was obtained from a male patient younger than 18 who had a stem cell transplant for acute lymphoblastic leukemia, so the T cells may come from the graft donor. This specimen consisted of PBMCs, mostly from graft donor cells, obtained 360 days after TCRalphabeta/CD19-depleted stem cell transplant.

For the CDR3, the DNA is TGTGCCAGCAGCCAATTGTATCGACTAGGAGGGTACGAGCAGTACTTC. Its protein product is CASSQLYRLGGYEQYF. This chain uses TRBV4-2 with TRBJ2-7; perhaps TRBD2 as D (6 bases). Germline V lookup: CDR1 LGHNA, CDR2 YNFKEQ. This CDR3 has 16 residues. Trimming shortened V by 2 bases and J by 4 bases, and 18 bases separated the two germline ends.